The entry that follows covers one TCR beta chain sequence. Its target is not known. The trim removed 9 bases at V and 1 base at J, leaving 5 bases unmatched. CDR3 size: 14 residues. The V gene's germline CDR1 is MNHNY and CDR2 SVGAGI (reference sequence). This sample was included in a study of T cells in narcolepsy. Study summary: Donors had narcolepsy type 1 or type 2, or were healthy controls. Whole-study results and caveats: Comparing one patient's CSF and blood CD4+ clonotypes highlighted HCRT- and TRIB2-specific autoreactive clonotypes. Some memory CD4+ repertoires had no autoreactive clone sequences. Reportedly, autoreactive clonotypes were serially detected in patients' blood but not controls'.

Produced via immunoSEQ multiplex PCR; TCRdb's table is partial and in-frame only. The top ten clones hold 3% to 4% of a sample with 30,000 to 35,000 clones, around 77% of them seen once. This sequence joins TRBV6-6 and TRBJ2-1; TRBD2 aligns across 8 bases. The clonotype originates from a human donor in good health. Material for sequencing was memory (CD45RA-) CD4+ T cells from blood. CDR3 region: CASILAESYNEQFF. Here the CDR3 DNA reads TGTGCCAGTATACTAGCGGAATCCTACAATGAGCAGTTCTTC.